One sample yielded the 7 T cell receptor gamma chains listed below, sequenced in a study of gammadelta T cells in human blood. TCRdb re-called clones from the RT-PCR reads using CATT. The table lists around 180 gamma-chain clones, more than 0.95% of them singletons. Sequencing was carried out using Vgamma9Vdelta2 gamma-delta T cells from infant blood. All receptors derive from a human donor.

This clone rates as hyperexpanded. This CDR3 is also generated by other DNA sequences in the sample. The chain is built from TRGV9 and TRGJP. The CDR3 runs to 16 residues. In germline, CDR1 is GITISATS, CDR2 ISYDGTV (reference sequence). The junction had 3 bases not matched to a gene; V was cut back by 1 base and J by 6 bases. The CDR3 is CALWEVGELGKKIKVF. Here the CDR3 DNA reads TGTGCCTTGTGGGAGGTTGGAGAGTTGGGCAAAAAAATCAAGGTATTT.

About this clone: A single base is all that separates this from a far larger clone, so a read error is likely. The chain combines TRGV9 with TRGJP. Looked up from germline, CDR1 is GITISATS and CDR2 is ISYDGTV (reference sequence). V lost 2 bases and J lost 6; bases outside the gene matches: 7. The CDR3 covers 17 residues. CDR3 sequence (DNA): TGTGCCTTGTGGGAGGCGGACCGAGAGTTGGGCAAAAAAATCAAGGTATTT. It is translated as CALWEADRELGKKIKVF.

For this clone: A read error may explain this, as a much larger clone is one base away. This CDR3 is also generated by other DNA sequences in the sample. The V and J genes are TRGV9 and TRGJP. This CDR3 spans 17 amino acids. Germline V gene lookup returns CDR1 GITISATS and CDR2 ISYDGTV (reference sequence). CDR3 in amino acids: CALWEARFPLGKKIKVF. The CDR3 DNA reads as TGTGCCTTGTGGGAGGCCCGGTTTCCGTTGGGCAAAAAAATTAAGGTATTT.

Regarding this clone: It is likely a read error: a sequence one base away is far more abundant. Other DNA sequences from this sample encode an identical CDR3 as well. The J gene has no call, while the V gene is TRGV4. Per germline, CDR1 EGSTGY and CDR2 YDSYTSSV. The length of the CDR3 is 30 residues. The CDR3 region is CATWDGERRNSLAVEQHWLSQVSIGRIQHF. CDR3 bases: TGTGCCACCTGGGATGGTGAACGAAGAAACTCGTTGGCAGTGGAACAACACTGGTTGTCACAGGTAAGTATCGGAAGAATACAACATTTC.

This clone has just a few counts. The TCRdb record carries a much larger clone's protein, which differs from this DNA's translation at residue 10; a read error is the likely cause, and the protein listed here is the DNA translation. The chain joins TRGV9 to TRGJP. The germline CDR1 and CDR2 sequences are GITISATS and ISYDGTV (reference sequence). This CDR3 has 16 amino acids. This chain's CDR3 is CALWEVEELDKKIKVF. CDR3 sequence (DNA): TGTGCCTTGTGGGAGGTCGAAGAGTTGGACAAAAAAATCAAGGTATTT.

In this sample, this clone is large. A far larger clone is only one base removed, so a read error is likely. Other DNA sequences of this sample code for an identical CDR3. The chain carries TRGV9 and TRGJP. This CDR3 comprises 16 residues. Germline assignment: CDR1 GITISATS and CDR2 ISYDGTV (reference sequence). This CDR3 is CALWEVQELGKKIKVF. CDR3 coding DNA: TGTGCATTGTGGGAGGTGCAAGAGTTGGGCAAAAAAATCAAGGTATTT.

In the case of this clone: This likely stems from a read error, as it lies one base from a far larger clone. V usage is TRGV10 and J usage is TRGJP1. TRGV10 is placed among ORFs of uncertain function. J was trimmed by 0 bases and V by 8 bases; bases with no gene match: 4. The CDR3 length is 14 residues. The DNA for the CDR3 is TGTGCTGCGTGGGAGTATACCACTGGTTGGTTCAAGATATTT. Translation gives CAAWEYTTGWFKIF.